This T cell receptor (beta chain) was recovered during a study of CD8 T cells in Susac syndrome (dated by TCRdb to 2018 to 2020). In the study overall: Whether CD8+ T cell activation and differentiation in Susac syndrome was antigen driven was tested using repertoire sequencing.

The germline V gene (reference sequence) gives CDR1 as LNHNV and CDR2 as YYDKDF. The junction shows trimming of 5 bases on V and 0 bases on J, plus 8 bases between the germline ends. Spanning cysteine to phenylalanine, the CDR3 consists of 14 amino acids. Only the CDR3 region is kept as DNA, spanning 42 bases read in frame from base 1. RNA was extracted with the RNeasy kit and 0.5 to 1 ug was reverse transcribed using random hexamers. The immunoSEQ multiplex PCR assay, covering 54 Vbeta and 13 Jbeta segments, was used to amplify TCR beta CDR3 regions. To correct PCR amplification bias, a synthetic template baseline was used for both primer optimization and computational correction. Turning to the authors' computational methods: Reads were annotated to V, D and J genes per IMGT and analyzed with immunoSEQ Analyzer, keeping only productive sequences. Clonality was calculated as one minus the Shannon entropy normalized by log2 of the number of productive unique sequences. For each patient and control, public and private clones were evaluated among the 100 most prevalent clones. A clone was defined as Susac-specific if it was absent from the healthy and MS cohorts, from 1052 published viral clones and from other ImmuneACCESS disease sequences. TCRdb redid the processing of the public reads, applying fastp at Q25 and MiXCR, and retained in-frame beta chains. Records with the same CDR3 protein are collapsed into one entry carrying the most frequent genes and DNA. The V and J calls come from TCRdb's annotation, not from the publication. The sample table contains about 160,000 distinct CDR3 sequences; only one count was recorded for 94% of them. Of the sample, about 0.086% falls within the top ten clones.

Peripheral blood CD8+ and CD4+ T cells from healthy donors, Susac syndrome patients and multiple sclerosis patients were profiled by high-throughput TCR beta sequencing. Multiple sclerosis controls were treatment-naive patients with stable or active relapsing-remitting disease fulfilling revised McDonald criteria. Bulk CD8+ and CD4+ T cells were purified magnetically by negative isolation, whereas CD8+ TEMRA cells were enriched by FACS. Blood was collected in EDTA tubes and processed within 24 hours, with PBMCs isolated through density gradient centrifugation. PBMCs intended for TCR sequencing were frozen in liquid nitrogen and were later thawed in a 37 degrees C water bath. Purity of sorted or isolated CD4+, CD8+ and CD8+ TEMRA cells was at least 90%. Points on this clonotype: It lacks a known antigen. No clone much larger than this one lies a single base away; base qualities are absent.

The full study reports these points: The number of individuals in the TCR sequencing and HLA analysis was acknowledged as relatively small.

This TCR derives from a human donor with multiple sclerosis. This chain is built from TRBV15 and TRBJ1-3; the D gene lacks a confident call. Input material: CD4+ T cells from PBMCs. The CDR3: CATSRRGSGNTIYF. The base sequence is TGTGCCACCAGCCGACGGGGCTCTGGAAACACCATATATTTT.